This T cell receptor beta chain was profiled in a study of CD8 T cells in ankylosing spondylitis. Study outcomes and limitations: Within ankylosing spondylitis blood, a TCR beta motif made up of several highly homologous variants appeared to be characteristic. Those disease-linked clones were CD8+; they were also relatively rare in peripheral blood. Matched ankylosing spondylitis synovial fluid reportedly contained a significantly enriched population of disease-linked clones.

This clonotype was seen a few times. Its antigen is still unknown. TCRdb independently ran MiXCR on the 5' RACE reads; one entry per CDR3 protein. In the table there are about 300,000 distinct CDR3 sequences, 20% to 25% of which are singletons. The CDR3 totals 12 residues. Germline V CDR1 and CDR2: DFQATT, SNEGSKA (reference sequence). With 5 bases removed from V and 1 base from J, the gap between germline ends came to 9 bases. The source is a female donor with ankylosing spondylitis or in good health (not recorded which). The specimen sequenced was blood, either unsorted or a sorted T cell fraction (not recorded which). The rearrangement links TRBV20-1 to TRBJ2-7; possible D gene TRBD1, 5 bases. CDR3: CSAPAGSYEQYF. CDR3 nucleotides: TGCAGTGCTCCAGCAGGGTCCTACGAGCAGTACTTC.